Following are 15 T cell receptor beta chains from one sample sequenced in a study of beta chain features in type 1 diabetes listed by TCRdb under 2018. Preparation of the library involved the immunoSEQ multiplex PCR assay. All of the isolated RNA was reverse transcribed with the High Capacity cDNA Reverse Transcription Kit, so expressed TCRB transcripts were sequenced. The immuneACCESS repertoire file appears here via TCRdb, limited to in-frame rearrangements. These files lack a portion of the clones; in checked studies, under half of the deficit traces to unresolved V genes, and the cause of the others is not known. The sample profile shows 250,000 to 400,000 clones; approximately 14% of them were found once. In total, the top ten clones hold under 8.5% of the sample. Sample: central memory CD4+ T cells from blood. All receptors derive from a man aged 30 to 39 in good health.

This clone has at least ten counts. The chain uses TRBV14 and TRBJ2-3; D remains ambiguous. From germline, CDR1 is SGHDN and CDR2 FVKESK. Trimming took off 4 bases at V and 2 bases at J, with 10 bases between the two ends. This CDR3 is built from 14 residues. The CDR3 bases are TGTGCCAGCAGCCGGACGGCCTCCACAGATACGCAGTATTTT. Protein product: CASSRTASTDTQYF.

This clone came up a few times. The chain joins TRBV6-5 to TRBJ1-1; tentative D call: TRBD1 (5 bases). CDR3 length: 14 residues. Germline loops: CDR1 MNHEY, CDR2 SVGAGI. Trimming took off 5 bases at V and 4 bases at J, with 14 bases between the two ends. The CDR3 spells CASSVQVMGTEAFF. The CDR3, as DNA: TGTGCCAGCAGTGTACAGGTTATGGGCACTGAAGCTTTCTTT.

There are a few counts of this clone. This chain links TRBV5-4 with TRBJ2-1, with D uncertain. Trimming stripped 2 bases from V and 7 bases from J, with 10 bases between. The CDR3 sequence is 13 residues long. Germline V lookup: CDR1 SGHNT, CDR2 YYREEE (reference sequence). CDR3 DNA sequence: TGTGCCAGCAGCTTCGAAATAGCAAATGAGCAGTTCTTC. Its protein is CASSFEIANEQFF. Supplemented by reference TRBV5-4 and TRBJ2-1, the full variable domain reads ETGVTQSPTHLIKTRGQQVTLRCSSQSGHNTVSWYQQALGQGPQFIFQYYREEENGRGNFPPRFSGLQFPNYSSELNVNALELDDSALYLCASSFEIANEQFFGPGTRLTVL.

This clone was counted only a few times. V usage is TRBV6-1 and J usage is TRBJ1-5; 8 bases fit TRBD1. V gave up 2 bases and J gave up 6 bases; unmatched junction bases: 9. The CDR3 is made up of 16 amino acids. From germline, CDR1 is MNHNS and CDR2 SASEGT. The CDR3 loop is CASSEPGQALGQPQHF. The CDR3 bases are TGTGCCAGCAGTGAACCGGGACAGGCCCTTGGTCAGCCCCAGCATTTT.

The chain employs TRBV4-3 and TRBJ2-7; the match to TRBD1 covers 8 bases. The CDR3 is 14 amino acids. Germline trimming cut 1 base from V and 6 bases from J; bases unmatched to any gene: 5. From germline, CDR1 is LGHNA and CDR2 YSLEER. The CDR3 here is CASSQVPGGVEQYF. Here the CDR3 DNA reads TGCGCCAGCAGCCAAGTCCCAGGGGGCGTCGAGCAGTACTTC.

By sample fraction, this clone is large. The genes are TRBV2 and TRBJ2-3, with D unclear. Germline V gene sequence: CDR1 SNHLY, CDR2 FYNNEI. The length of the CDR3 is 16 residues. V was trimmed by 2 bases and J by 5 bases, leaving 17 bases between them. The CDR3 DNA follows: TGTGCCAGCAGTGAACCGACTTTCTCTGACCTAGATACGCAGTATTTT. This gives the protein CASSEPTFSDLDTQYF.

The J gene is TRBJ2-3, the V gene TRBV6-6; D unresolved. Germline V gives CDR1 MNHNY, CDR2 SVGAGI (reference sequence). Trimming removed 2 bases from V and 4 bases from J, with 10 bases in between. The CDR3 sequence is 14 residues long. CDR3 amino acids: CASSYRPVSDTQYF. CDR3 bases: TGTGCCAGCAGTTACCGCCCTGTGTCAGATACGCAGTATTTT.

The V call is TRBV5-8, the J call TRBJ2-7; TRBD1 matches at 10 bases. Germline V gene sequence: CDR1 SGHTS, CDR2 YDEGEE. The CDR3 is 17 amino acids. The J segment lost 1 base and the V segment lost 0 bases, leaving 7 bases of the junction unmatched. CDR3 protein: CASSLVPLGQGSYEQYF. The CDR3, as DNA: TGTGCCAGCAGCTTGGTTCCCTTGGGACAGGGGTCCTACGAGCAGTACTTC.

This chain uses TRBV6-1 with TRBJ1-2, with 7 bases aligning to TRBD1. Unmatched junction bases numbered 1, after V lost 2 bases and J lost 4 bases. The V gene's germline CDR1 is MNHNS and CDR2 SASEGT. The CDR3 runs 13 residues. The CDR3 sequence is CASSEPGGYGYTF. The CDR3 DNA follows: TGTGCCAGCAGTGAACCAGGGGGCTATGGCTACACCTTC.

This clone was seen only a few times. V usage is TRBV11-1 and J usage is TRBJ2-3; tentatively, D is TRBD1 (6 bases). This CDR3 spans 17 amino acids. Germline CDR1 is SGHAT and CDR2 is FQDESV (reference sequence). V lost 3 bases and J 5 bases, leaving 21 bases between the germline ends. CDR3 region: CASSLSGLPRGIDTQYF. The CDR3 DNA follows: TGTGCCAGCAGCTTGTCCGGACTCCCGAGGGGGATAGATACGCAGTATTTT. Full variable domain (outside the CDR3, taken from reference TRBV11-1 and TRBJ2-3): EAEVAQSPRYKITEKSQAVAFWCDPISGHATLYWYRQILGQGPELLVQFQDESVVDDSQLPKDRFSAERLKGVDSTLKIQPAELGDSAMYLCASSLSGLPRGIDTQYFGPGTRLTVL.

This clone has a count of ten or more. This CDR3 is CASSENPGRSETQYF. The CDR3 bases are TGCGCCAGCAGTGAGAACCCGGGGAGGAGTGAGACCCAGTACTTC. The chain links TRBV10-1 to TRBJ2-5, with D possibly matching TRBD2 (6 bases). Germline V gene lookup returns CDR1 WNHNN and CDR2 SYGVQD (reference sequence). V dropped 2 bases and J dropped 5 bases, with 15 bases sitting between them. The CDR3 is made up of 15 amino acids.

This clone came up a few times. The chain is built from TRBV7-9 and TRBJ2-1, with 14 bases that match TRBD2. The CDR3 length is 15 residues. V dropped 9 bases and J dropped 7; count of bases not matched to a gene: 8. The germline CDR1 and CDR2 sequences are SEHNR and FQNEAQ (reference sequence). CDR3 bases: TGTGCCAGTGCCGGGGGACTAGCGGGAGCGAATGAGCAGTTCTTC. Amino acid sequence: CASAGGLAGANEQFF.

This clone has only one observation. V and J are TRBV7-8 and TRBJ2-3; the D gene could be TRBD1 or TRBD2 (5 bases each). V was shortened by 5 bases and J by 1 base, with 13 bases between the two germline ends. Germline CDR1 SGHVS, CDR2 FQNEAQ. The CDR3 runs 15 residues. The CDR3 loop reads CASSVEGPRTDTQYF. The CDR3 nucleotides read TGTGCCAGCAGCGTTGAGGGACCCCGCACAGATACGCAGTATTTT.

The CDR3 DNA reads TGTGCTAGTGCCCCGGGGGACTCTCGCACAGATACGCAGTATTTT. Its protein product is CASAPGDSRTDTQYF. The chain uses TRBV12-5 and TRBJ2-3; TRBD2 might be the D (6 bases). This CDR3 has 15 amino acids. Germline CDR1 and CDR2: LGHNT and FRNRAP. V was cut by 7 bases and J by 1 base, with 15 bases left in between.

In its sample, this clone was seen a few times. The chain recombines TRBV7-2 with TRBJ2-3; unclear D gene. With 5 bases removed from V and 4 bases from J, the gap between germline ends came to 10 bases. Germline V gene data show CDR1 as SGHTA and CDR2 as FQGNSA. The CDR3 extends over 13 amino acids. The CDR3 DNA reads as TGTGCCAGCAGCCCCTCTTTCTCAGATACGCAGTATTTT. This gives the protein CASSPSFSDTQYF.